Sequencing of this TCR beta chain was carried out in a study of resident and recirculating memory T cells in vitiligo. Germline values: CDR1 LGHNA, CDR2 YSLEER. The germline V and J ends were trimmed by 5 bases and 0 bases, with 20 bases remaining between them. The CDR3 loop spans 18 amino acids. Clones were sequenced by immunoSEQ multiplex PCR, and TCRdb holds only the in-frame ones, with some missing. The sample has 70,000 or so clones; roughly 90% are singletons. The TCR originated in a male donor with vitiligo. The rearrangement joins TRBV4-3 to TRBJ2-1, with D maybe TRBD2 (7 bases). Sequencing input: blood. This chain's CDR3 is CASSNRRGGASSYNEQFF. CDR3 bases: TGCGCCAGCAGCAATCGGAGGGGGGGGGCCAGCTCCTACAATGAGCAGTTCTTC.